A single sample gave rise to the 20 T cell receptor beta chains below, sequenced in a study of blood T cell dynamics during melanoma immunotherapy. Regarding time point: pre-treatment baseline. Only in-frame clones appear in the TCRdb table, and some are missing; sequencing was by immunoSEQ multiplex PCR. This sample has some 5,900 clones, with 88% found just once. The specimen comprised blood, sampled from a patient treated with checkpoint blockade. These receptors originate from a human donor with melanoma.

This clone appeared a few times. J is TRBJ1-3 and V is TRBV19; unclear D gene. V lost 2 bases to trimming and J lost 0 bases, with 11 bases between them. This CDR3 region has 16 residues. The germline V gene has CDR1 LNHDA and CDR2 SQIVND (reference sequence). For the CDR3, the DNA is TGTGCCAGTAGTATATTCGGCGCTATCTCTGGAAACACCATATATTTT. Translating gives CASSIFGAISGNTIYF.

This chain joins TRBV18 and TRBJ2-5; D perhaps matches TRBD2 (6 bases). Deletions cut 2 bases from V and 0 bases from J, with 10 bases between. This CDR3 spans 15 amino acids. Germline assignment: CDR1 KGHSH and CDR2 LQKENI. The DNA of the CDR3 is TGTGCCAGCTCACCAATCCGGGGGTACCAAGAGACCCAGTACTTC. As protein: CASSPIRGYQETQYF.

The genes are TRBV19 and TRBJ1-5; D is undetermined. Germline CDR1 reads LNHDA; CDR2 reads SQIVND (reference sequence). The V end was cut by 7 bases, the J end by 3 bases, with 16 bases between. The CDR3 is 15 amino acids. CDR3: CASIPGRFDNQPQHF. The CDR3 bases are TGTGCCAGTATCCCCGGACGGTTTGACAATCAGCCCCAGCATTTT.

The chain combines TRBV6-1 with TRBJ2-3; D uncertain. Germline V lookup: CDR1 MNHNS, CDR2 SASEGT. The CDR3 is made up of 14 amino acids. Trimming left V 5 bases short and J 2 bases short, with 11 bases between. The CDR3 spells CASSRSVSTDTQYF. In nucleotides, the CDR3 is TGTGCCAGCAGTCGGAGCGTATCCACAGATACGCAGTATTTT.

V gene TRBV30 combines with J gene TRBJ2-7; D perhaps matches TRBD1 (5 bases). Germline CDR1 GTSNPN, CDR2 SVGIG (reference sequence). Trimming took off 0 bases at V and 3 bases at J, with 9 bases between the two ends. The CDR3 length is 13 residues. DNA for the CDR3: TGTGCCTGGAGTGTAACTCAGGGCTACGAGCAGTACTTC. The encoded protein is CAWSVTQGYEQYF.

The chain links TRBV5-6 to TRBJ2-6; no definite D call. The CDR3 is 16 residues long. Looked up from germline, CDR1 is SGHDT and CDR2 is YYEEEE. Trimming took 4 bases from V and 3 from J, leaving 14 bases between them. CDR3 in DNA: TGTGCCAGCAGCGGCCCCTTAGGTTATGGGGCCAACGTCCTGACTTTC. Its translation is CASSGPLGYGANVLTF.

V and J are TRBV18 and TRBJ2-7, with 8 bases identical to TRBD1. J lost 0 bases, V lost 4 bases, and 2 bases had no gene match. This CDR3 has 14 residues. CDR1 and CDR2 from the germline V gene are KGHSH and LQKENI. The CDR3 DNA reads as TGTGCCAGCTCACTCGGGACAGGCTCCTACGAGCAGTACTTC. Its protein product is CASSLGTGSYEQYF.

The chain uses TRBV11-1 and TRBJ1-1, with a weak D call TRBD1 (6 bases). This CDR3 region has 17 residues. CDR1 and CDR2 (germline): SGHAT, FQDESV (reference sequence). V dropped 4 bases and J dropped 8 bases, with 26 bases sitting between them. The chain's CDR3 is CASSSFSLGTTQGEAFF. The CDR3 DNA is TGTGCCAGCAGCTCGTTTTCACTGGGGACAACTCAAGGGGAAGCTTTCTTT.

The chain employs TRBV4-3 and TRBJ2-3; 12 positions agree with TRBD2. Germline-derived CDR1 and CDR2 are LGHNA and YSLEER. With 0 bases clipped from V and 4 bases from J, the junction kept 2 bases outside the gene matches. CDR3 length equals 16 residues. This chain's CDR3 is CASSQDLAGGPDTQYF. The CDR3 coding sequence is TGCGCCAGCAGCCAAGATCTAGCGGGGGGGCCAGATACGCAGTATTTT.

The CDR3 is CASSPSGQNHNEQFF. The CDR3 DNA reads TGCGCCAGCAGCCCTTCAGGGCAGAACCACAATGAGCAGTTCTTC. The chain is built from TRBV4-3 and TRBJ2-1; D might be TRBD1 (5 bases). V lost 4 bases and J 5 bases, leaving 15 bases between the germline ends. This CDR3 is 15 amino acids long. Germline CDR1 and CDR2: LGHNA and YSLEER.

This chain joins TRBV7-9 and TRBJ1-1, with D tentatively TRBD1 (5 bases). Between the trimmed V and J ends, which lost 4 bases and 0 bases, there was a span of 24 bases. This CDR3 comprises 19 residues. Germline V lookup: CDR1 SEHNR, CDR2 FQNEAQ (reference sequence). CDR3 nucleotide sequence: TGTGCCAGCAGCTCTACGACAGCGTCTGAAATTATAATGAACACTGAAGCTTTCTTT. This codes for CASSSTTASEIIMNTEAFF.

V gene TRBV21-1 combines with J gene TRBJ1-6. TRBV21-1 is an annotated pseudogene. The CDR3 is made up of 12 amino acids. For the CDR3, the DNA is TGTGCCAGCAGAGTCGGGGATTCACCCCTCCACTTT. Residues: CASRVGDSPLHF.

This clone was seen more than once but under ten times. The chain recombines TRBV5-1 with TRBJ2-1; D is unclear. CDR1 SGHRS and CDR2 YFSETQ come from the germline V gene. The CDR3 runs 11 residues. The V end lost 2 bases, the J end lost 5 bases, and 2 bases lay between the germline ends. DNA of the CDR3: TGCGCCAGCAGCTTAAACAATGAGCAGTTCTTC. Residues: CASSLNNEQFF. Looking up the rest from reference TRBV5-1 and TRBJ2-1 gives the full variable domain: KAGVTQTPRYLIKTRGQQVTLSCSPISGHRSVSWYQQTPGQGLQFLFEYFSETQRNKGNFPGRFSGRQFSNSRSEMNVSTLELGDSALYLCASSLNNEQFFGPGTRLTVL.

This chain links TRBV12-5 with TRBJ2-1; 8 nucleotides agree with TRBD1. This CDR3 has 13 residues. The junction had 5 bases not matched to a gene; V was cut back by 7 bases and J by 6 bases. The germline gives CDR1 LGHNT, CDR2 FRNRAP. The CDR3, as DNA: TGTGCTAGTGACGAGACAGGGGCCAATGAGCAGTTCTTC. As protein: CASDETGANEQFF.

This chain uses TRBV4-3 with TRBJ2-2, with unresolved D. Trimming took off 4 bases at V and 0 bases at J, with 9 bases between the two ends. This CDR3 has 15 residues. Germline V lookup: CDR1 LGHNA, CDR2 YSLEER. The CDR3: CASSPQWANTGELFF. The CDR3 nucleotides read TGCGCCAGCAGCCCTCAGTGGGCGAACACCGGGGAGCTGTTTTTT.

The J gene is TRBJ1-1, the V gene TRBV30, with D possibly being TRBD1 (5 bases). Germline V gene sequence: CDR1 GTSNPN, CDR2 SVGIG (reference sequence). Trimming pared 2 bases from V and 0 bases from J, leaving 7 bases between. The CDR3 runs to 13 residues. For the CDR3, the DNA is TGTGCCTGGAGTACGACAGTGAACACTGAAGCTTTCTTT. This translates into CAWSTTVNTEAFF.

The V and J genes are TRBV6-5 and TRBJ2-2; the D gene is possibly TRBD1 (6 bases). The CDR3 contains 13 residues. V was cut by 6 bases and J by 5 bases, with 10 bases left in between. The germline V gene has CDR1 MNHEY and CDR2 SVGAGI. In nucleotides, the CDR3 is TGTGCCAGCAGCCGCGACAGGACCGGGGAGCTGTTTTTT. This encodes CASSRDRTGELFF.

V gene TRBV5-1 combines with J gene TRBJ2-3; 8 bases agree with TRBD1. Germline V lookup: CDR1 SGHRS, CDR2 YFSETQ. Unmatched junction bases numbered 5, after V lost 5 bases and J lost 0 bases. The CDR3 is made up of 15 amino acids. The CDR3 spells CASRPQGVSTDTQYF. Here the CDR3 DNA reads TGCGCCAGCAGGCCACAGGGGGTCAGCACAGATACGCAGTATTTT.

The genes are TRBV7-9 and TRBJ2-6; 8 nucleotides line up with TRBD2. J gave up 0 bases and V 6 bases, and 13 bases lay outside the gene matches. There are 19 residues in the CDR3. The germline CDR1 and CDR2 sequences are SEHNR and FQNEAQ (reference sequence). The CDR3 DNA reads TGTGCCAGCAGGGACAGACTTAGCGGGGCCAGCTCTGGGGCCAACGTCCTGACTTTC. It specifies CASRDRLSGASSGANVLTF.

This sequence joins TRBV14 and TRBJ2-3; possibly TRBD2 for D (5 bases). Trimming removed 1 base at V and 5 bases at J, with 13 bases between. Germline lookup yields CDR1 SGHDN and CDR2 FVKESK. The CDR3 has 15 residues. The CDR3 DNA follows: TGTGCCAGCAGCCAAGGTGCGGGTTCAGGAGATACGCAGTATTTT. Translation: CASSQGAGSGDTQYF.